This T cell receptor (beta chain) is drawn from a study of TIL therapy for anti-PD-1-resistant metastatic lung cancer. Study at large: Half of patients were current or former smokers.

Stated time point: pre-treatment sample, taken before nivolumab and TIL therapy. The libraries were made with immunoSEQ v3. Clones were sequenced by immunoSEQ multiplex PCR, and TCRdb holds only the in-frame ones, with some missing. The sample comprises roughly 54,000 clones, 80% to 90% of which are singletons, and 2.5% to 3% rests with the top ten. This CDR3 spans 15 amino acids. V shed 2 bases, J shed 6 bases, and the junction held 6 bases outside the gene matches. Germline V gives CDR1 LGHNA, CDR2 YNFKEQ. This clone was found a few times. As yet, its antigen is unknown. Findings and caveats of the study: After infusion, TIL clonotypes partly replaced peripheral T cells and declined over months. The cohort had more treatment-naive, never-smoker and oncogene-addicted patients than typical.

The chain uses TRBV4-2 and TRBJ2-3; 9 nucleotides match TRBD2. The clonotype originates from a person between 30 and 80 years old with non-small cell lung cancer. The starting material was blood, obtained at baseline. CDR3: CASSQRGGVGDTQYF. The DNA for the CDR3 is TGTGCCAGCAGCCAACGCGGGGGGGTTGGGGATACGCAGTATTTT.